This is a list of T cell receptor beta chains from one sample in a study of blood T cell repertoires in COVID-19. Assay used: immunoSEQ multiplex PCR; TCRdb lists only in-frame clones, some missing. This sample yields about 150,000 clones, of which 75% to 90% are seen a single time; approximately 2.9% belongs to the top ten. The sample comprised peripheral blood. The receptors were gathered from a woman aged 60-75 years with acute or convalescent COVID-19. Each CDR3 is given with its conserved first and last residue. The D gene is left open where the match is weak. Only part of the rows carry a size: once, few, many, or a class if the clone is expanded.

size: -
V: TRBV14
J: TRBJ2-7
D: TRBD1
DNA: TGTGCCAGCAGCCAATACCCAGGGGGCTACGAGCAGTACTTC
CDR3: CASSQYPGGYEQYF

size: -
V: TRBV9
J: TRBJ1-6
D: -
DNA: TGTGCCAGCAGCGCTTCACCGGGTGATTCACCCCTCCACTTT
CDR3: CASSASPGDSPLHF

size: -
V: TRBV6-6
J: TRBJ2-5
D: -
DNA: TGTGCCAGCAGTTACGATAGTGGCGGAGAGACCCAGTACTTC
CDR3: CASSYDSGGETQYF

size: -
V: TRBV2
J: TRBJ2-7
D: -
DNA: TGTGCCAGCAGTGAGACCCTGAGAGGGTCCTACGAGCAGTACTTC
CDR3: CASSETLRGSYEQYF

size: -
V: TRBV29-1
J: TRBJ1-3
D: -
DNA: TGCAGCGTTGATTTAGGAAACACCATATATTTT
CDR3: CSVDLGNTIYF

size: -
V: TRBV3-1/TRBV3-2
J: TRBJ1-1
D: -
DNA: TGTGCCAGCAGCCTTCATCCCACCGGGCCAGCGGCGAACACTGAAGCTTTCTTT
CDR3: CASSLHPTGPAANTEAFF

size: few
V: TRBV19
J: TRBJ1-1
D: -
DNA: TGTGCCAGTAGTATTCTGGGGGGGAACACTGAAGCTTTCTTT
CDR3: CASSILGGNTEAFF

size: few
V: TRBV7-9
J: TRBJ1-4
D: TRBD1
DNA: TGTGCCAGCAGCTCAATGACAGGGCAAGAAAAACTGTTTTTT
CDR3: CASSSMTGQEKLFF

size: -
V: TRBV7-2
J: TRBJ1-3
D: -
DNA: TGTGCCAGCAGCTATAACTCTGGAAACACCATATATTTT
CDR3: CASSYNSGNTIYF

size: -
V: TRBV3-1/TRBV3-2
J: TRBJ2-3
D: TRBD1
DNA: TGTGCCAGCAGCCAGGCTACAGGGGCAGATACGCAGTATTTT
CDR3: CASSQATGADTQYF

size: -
V: TRBV4-2
J: TRBJ2-3
D: TRBD2
DNA: TGTGCCAGCAGCCCGAAGACTAGCGGGGAACGTACAGATACGCAGTATTTT
CDR3: CASSPKTSGERTDTQYF

size: -
V: TRBV15
J: TRBJ2-5
D: TRBD2
DNA: TGTGCCACCAGCAGAGATGTGGCTAGCGGGGTTAAGACCCAGTACTTC
CDR3: CATSRDVASGVKTQYF

size: -
V: TRBV9
J: TRBJ2-7
D: -
DNA: TGTGCCAGCAGCGTAGATGGGCGCTCCTACGAGCAGTACTTC
CDR3: CASSVDGRSYEQYF

size: -
V: TRBV6-2/TRBV6-3
J: TRBJ2-7
D: -
DNA: TGTGCCAGCAGTTACTCGAGCCAGGGAGGCGAGCAGTACTTC
CDR3: CASSYSSQGGEQYF

size: -
V: TRBV9
J: TRBJ1-4
D: TRBD1
DNA: TGTGCCAGCAGCGTAGGCTCTCGACAGGGGGGATACGAAAAACTGTTTTTT
CDR3: CASSVGSRQGGYEKLFF

size: -
V: TRBV5-1
J: TRBJ1-1
D: -
DNA: TGCGCCAGCAGCTCTCAGGGGACAAACACTGAAGCTTTCTTT
CDR3: CASSSQGTNTEAFF

size: -
V: TRBV9
J: TRBJ1-4
D: TRBD1
DNA: TGTGCCAGCAGCGGGCTCAGACAGGGAGGAATCGAAAAACTGTTTTTT
CDR3: CASSGLRQGGIEKLFF

size: -
V: TRBV6-2/TRBV6-3
J: TRBJ2-7
D: TRBD1
DNA: TGTGCCAGCAGTCAGCCGGGACAGGGCTCCTACGAGCAGTACTTC
CDR3: CASSQPGQGSYEQYF

size: -
V: TRBV6-2/TRBV6-3
J: TRBJ1-1
D: -
DNA: TGTGCCAGCAGCCGCCTGGGGCAGCTAAACACTGAAGCTTTCTTT
CDR3: CASSRLGQLNTEAFF

size: -
V: TRBV29-1
J: TRBJ1-1
D: -
DNA: TGCAGCGTTAGTTCCAGGGAGGGCACTGAAGCTTTCTTT
CDR3: CSVSSREGTEAFF

size: -
V: TRBV5-5
J: TRBJ2-5
D: -
DNA: TGTGCCAGCAGCTTGATGTCGGAGACCCAGTACTTC
CDR3: CASSLMSETQYF

size: -
V: TRBV25-1
J: TRBJ2-1
D: -
DNA: TGTGCCAGCAGTGATACGGGGTACAATGAGCAGTTCTTC
CDR3: CASSDTGYNEQFF

size: -
V: TRBV28
J: TRBJ1-4
D: -
DNA: TGTGCCAGCAGTCCTGCCCTCAAACGGGGAACTAATGAAAAACTGTTTTTT
CDR3: CASSPALKRGTNEKLFF

size: -
V: TRBV9
J: TRBJ2-3
D: TRBD1
DNA: TGTGCCAGCAGCGTAGAGGGGCAGGGGGCGTATTTCACAGATACGCAGTATTTT
CDR3: CASSVEGQGAYFTDTQYF

size: -
V: TRBV6-5
J: TRBJ1-1
D: TRBD1
DNA: TGTGCCAGCAAAGGGACAGGGTCTGAAGCTTTCTTT
CDR3: CASKGTGSEAFF

size: -
V: TRBV5-4
J: TRBJ2-5
D: TRBD1
DNA: TGTGCCAGCAGCCCTGGACAGGCCGAGACCCAGTACTTC
CDR3: CASSPGQAETQYF

size: once
V: TRBV6-2/TRBV6-3
J: TRBJ1-6
D: -
DNA: TGTGCCAGCAGCCGACAGGCCCGAACCTATAATTCACCCCTCCACTTT
CDR3: CASSRQARTYNSPLHF

size: -
V: TRBV2
J: TRBJ1-4
D: -
DNA: TGTGCCAGCGGGCGGGATGAAAAACTGTTTTTT
CDR3: CASGRDEKLFF

size: -
V: TRBV7-2
J: TRBJ1-2
D: -
DNA: TGTGCCAGCAGCTCGGGCCCAGGGATCGAGTCGGGCTACACCTTC
CDR3: CASSSGPGIESGYTF

size: few
V: TRBV18
J: TRBJ1-1
D: -
DNA: TGTGCCAGCTCACCAGCCTGGACAGAAAACACTGAAGCTTTCTTT
CDR3: CASSPAWTENTEAFF

size: -
V: TRBV9
J: TRBJ2-5
D: TRBD2
DNA: TGTGCCAGCAGCGTAGGAGGGACCTCAGCGGGGGGTGGAGAGACCCAGTACTTC
CDR3: CASSVGGTSAGGGETQYF

size: -
V: TRBV19
J: TRBJ2-2
D: TRBD2
DNA: TGTGCCAGTAGTATTAGCGGGTTCACCGGGGAGCTGTTTTTT
CDR3: CASSISGFTGELFF

size: once
V: TRBV19
J: TRBJ1-2
D: -
DNA: TGTGCCAGTAGTAGGGGAGCAAACTATGGCTACACCTTC
CDR3: CASSRGANYGYTF

size: -
V: TRBV6-5
J: TRBJ2-7
D: TRBD1
DNA: TGTGCCAGCTTCTCGATTGACAGGGACCCCTACGAGCAGTACTTC
CDR3: CASFSIDRDPYEQYF

size: -
V: TRBV3-1/TRBV3-2
J: TRBJ2-1
D: -
DNA: TGTGCCAGCAGCCAAGACGGGAATTCCTACAATGAGCAGTTCTTC
CDR3: CASSQDGNSYNEQFF

size: -
V: TRBV18
J: TRBJ1-3
D: TRBD1
DNA: TGTGCCAGCTCACCCATACAGGGGATCGGTGGAAACACCATATATTTT
CDR3: CASSPIQGIGGNTIYF

size: -
V: TRBV5-8
J: TRBJ2-1
D: TRBD1
DNA: TGTGCCAGCACCCGACAGGGATTCTACAATGAGCAGTTCTTC
CDR3: CASTRQGFYNEQFF

size: -
V: TRBV4-2
J: TRBJ1-5
D: -
DNA: TGTGCCAGCAGCCAAGAGACCGGGAGCCAGCCCCAGCATTTT
CDR3: CASSQETGSQPQHF

size: -
V: TRBV3-1/TRBV3-2
J: TRBJ2-1
D: TRBD1
DNA: TGTGCCAGCAGCCACCGTACAGGGGGCAACAATGAGCAGTTCTTC
CDR3: CASSHRTGGNNEQFF

size: -
V: TRBV19
J: TRBJ1-5
D: -
DNA: TGTGCCAGTAGTGCCGACAGGTTCAATCAGCCCCAGCATTTT
CDR3: CASSADRFNQPQHF

size: -
V: TRBV6-1
J: TRBJ1-5
D: -
DNA: TGTGCCAGCAGTGAGCACTATAGCAATCAGCCCCAGCATTTT
CDR3: CASSEHYSNQPQHF